The 17 T cell receptor beta chains reported below all come from one sample, sequenced in a study of glioma-infiltrating T cells. Using RNA template, CDR3s of TCR alpha and beta were amplified with iRepertoire arm-PCR. Using its own MiXCR run on the multiplex PCR reads, TCRdb lists one record per CDR3 protein. This sample carries 150,000 to 200,000 distinct CDR3 sequences, around 40% of them seen once, and the ten largest clones take around 4.9%. Sequencing was performed on glioma tissue, nonneoplastic brain tissue, or PBMCs (not recorded which). These receptors all stem from a human donor with low-grade glioma or glioblastoma, undergoing nonglioma brain surgery, or in good health (not recorded which).

This clonotype was observed a few times. The rearrangement joins TRBV19 to TRBJ1-2; the D is unclear. The ends were cut back, 2 bases at V and 1 base at J, with 8 bases in the middle. This CDR3 is 14 amino acids long. From germline, CDR1 is LNHDA and CDR2 SQIVND (reference sequence). The CDR3 loop reads CASSINGDNYGYTF. DNA of the CDR3: TGTGCCAGTAGTATAAATGGAGATAACTATGGCTACACCTTC.

This clonotype occurred many times. This chain uses TRBV3-1 with TRBJ1-6; D remains ambiguous. V was clipped by 4 bases and J by 7 bases, with 11 bases between them. This CDR3 is built from 14 residues. Germline values: CDR1 LGHDT, CDR2 YNNKEL (reference sequence). CDR3 DNA sequence: TGTGCCAGCAGCCCCCTCGAACCAAATTCACCCCTCCACTTT. This sequence encodes CASSPLEPNSPLHF.

This clonotype has ten or more counts. The V and J genes are TRBV25-1 and TRBJ2-3, with TRBD2 matching 13 bases. Germline V gene sequence: CDR1 MGHDK, CDR2 SYGVNS. Germline trimming cut 6 bases from V and 2 bases from J; bases unmatched to any gene: 11. The CDR3 covers 18 residues. CDR3 sequence reads: CASRGKTSGRDYTDTQYF. CDR3 DNA: TGTGCCAGCAGGGGCAAAACTAGCGGGAGGGACTACACAGATACGCAGTATTTT.

As to this clonotype: A read error may explain this, as a much larger clone is one base away. CDR3 loop: CTSSPGQGLDETQYF. The CDR3 DNA reads as TGTACCAGCAGCCCAGGACAAGGGTTGGATGAGACCCAGTACTTC. This chain connects TRBV7-2 to TRBJ2-5, with TRBD1 as a possible D gene (5 bases). This CDR3 is built from 15 residues. Germline values: CDR1 SGHTA, CDR2 FQGNSA. The germline V and J ends were trimmed by 5 bases and 5 bases, with 18 bases remaining between them.

Note on this clonotype: This may be a read error, as it is one base from a much larger clone. The V call is TRBV6-5, the J call TRBJ2-7; D gene uncertain. Per the germline V gene, CDR1 is MNHEY and CDR2 is SVGAGI. CDR3 length: 12 amino acids. The germline V and J ends were trimmed by 8 bases and 6 bases, with 14 bases remaining between them. The CDR3 region is CASGLLYGEQYF. The CDR3 region has the DNA TGTGCCAGCGGTTTATTATATGGCGAGCAGTACTTC.

The chain carries TRBV3-1 and TRBJ2-7, with D perhaps given as TRBD1 or TRBD2 (5 bases each). Trimming took off 5 bases at V and 3 bases at J, with 14 bases between the two ends. The CDR3 runs 14 residues. Germline values: CDR1 LGHDT, CDR2 YNNKEL (reference sequence). This CDR3 reads CASSKAGGDYEQYF. The CDR3 DNA follows: TGTGCCAGCAGCAAAGCTGGGGGTGACTACGAGCAGTACTTC.

For this clonotype: This may stem from a read error, because a much larger clone lies one nucleotide away. CDR3 sequence: CASSVYLSHKQFF. The DNA for the CDR3 is TGTGCCAGCAGCGTGTACCTGTCCCATAAGCAGTTCTTC. The chain links TRBV3-1 to TRBJ2-1; D is undetermined. CDR1 and CDR2 from the germline V gene are LGHDT and YNNKEL (reference sequence). V was clipped by 5 bases and J by 11 bases, with 16 bases between them. There are 13 residues in the CDR3.

In this sample, this clonotype turned up once. This may be a read error: a much more frequent sequence differs by one nucleotide. V is TRBV6-5 and J is TRBJ2-7; maybe TRBD2 (6 bases). V lost 7 bases to trimming and J lost 5 bases, with 30 bases between them. CDR1 is MNHEY, CDR2 SVGAGI, per germline. The CDR3 totals 18 residues. CDR3 nucleotides: TGTGCCAGCATTCCCAGACCATTTCGCGGGATGATTGTCCACGAGCAGTACTTC. It translates to CASIPRPFRGMIVHEQYF.

This clonotype has at least ten counts. The chain is built from TRBV28 and TRBJ1-2; D possibly corresponds to TRBD1 (5 bases). The CDR3 runs 14 residues. V lost 3 bases, J lost 8 bases, and 16 bases lay in between. Germline V gene data show CDR1 as MDHEN and CDR2 as SYDVKM. This CDR3 is CASSLGGSRQGYTF. CDR3 in DNA: TGTGCCAGCAGTTTGGGGGGTTCCAGGCAAGGCTACACCTTC.

This clonotype has at least ten counts. The V and J genes are TRBV12-3 or TRBV12-4 and TRBJ1-1, with D unresolved. The CDR3 loop spans 13 amino acids. The V end was cut by 3 bases, the J end by 3 bases, with 8 bases between. As DNA, the CDR3 is TGTGCCAGCAGTTTTAAGAGGGACACTGAAGCTTTCTTT. This codes for CASSFKRDTEAFF.

This clonotype was found a few times. V gene TRBV12-3 or TRBV12-4 combines with J gene TRBJ2-3, with TRBD2 identical over 11 bases. The CDR3 consists of 15 residues. V lost 5 bases, J lost 1 base, and 2 bases stayed unmatched. The CDR3 sequence is CASSEGLAGTDTQYF. The CDR3 DNA follows: TGTGCCAGCAGTGAGGGACTAGCGGGCACAGATACGCAGTATTTT.

With respect to this clonotype: A read error may be the cause here, since a much bigger clone is one base away. For the CDR3, the DNA is TGTGCCACCAGAAGGACAGACAACACCGGGGAGCTGTTTTTT. As protein: CATRRTDNTGELFF. The chain is built from TRBV15 and TRBJ2-2; perhaps TRBD1 as D (6 bases). Trimming shortened V by 6 bases and J by 2 bases, and 10 bases separated the two germline ends. In germline, CDR1 is LNHNV, CDR2 YYDKDF (reference sequence). The CDR3 spans 14 residues.

V usage is TRBV20-1 and J usage is TRBJ2-3, with TRBD2 matching over 7 bases. The V segment lost 1 base and the J segment 4 bases; nucleotides outside the gene matches: 8. The CDR3 has 15 residues. CDR1 DFQATT and CDR2 SNEGSKA come from the germline V gene (reference sequence). As DNA, the CDR3 is TGCAGTGCTAGAGCTCAACGGGAGGTTGCAGATACGCAGTATTTT. This gives the protein CSARAQREVADTQYF.

The chain uses TRBV12-3 or TRBV12-4 and TRBJ2-2, with a weak D call TRBD2 (5 bases). Trimming stripped 4 bases from V and 5 bases from J, with 8 bases between. This CDR3 comprises 13 residues. The CDR3 nucleotides are TGTGCCAGCAGTTGGACTGAAACCGGGGAGCTGTTTTTT. The encoded protein is CASSWTETGELFF.

For this clonotype: A much larger clone lies one base from this, so it may be a read error. The chain carries TRBV20-1 and TRBJ2-7; TRBD1 aligns across 8 bases. Looked up from germline, CDR1 is DFQATT and CDR2 is SNEGSKA (reference sequence). The CDR3 runs 13 residues. The CDR3 coding sequence is TGCAGTGCCGGAAGACAGGGGATTTACGGGCAGTACTTC. This encodes CSAGRQGIYGQYF.

This clonotype showed up many times. This rearrangement joins TRBV27 to TRBJ2-1, with 14 bases aligning to TRBD2. Germline CDR1 reads MNHEY; CDR2 reads SMNVEV (reference sequence). V was clipped by 6 bases and J by 9 bases; unmatched bases: 10. The length of the CDR3 is 16 residues. The CDR3: CASSKTSGRAFFEQFF. The CDR3 coding sequence is TGTGCCAGCAGCAAGACTAGCGGGAGGGCCTTTTTTGAGCAGTTCTTC.

Regarding this clonotype: A much larger clone sits a single nucleotide away, making a read error possible. The genes are TRBV28 and TRBJ1-1; D is unresolved. V shed 2 bases and J shed 3 bases, with 10 bases lying between them. The CDR3 spans 14 residues. Germline values: CDR1 MDHEN, CDR2 SYDVKM. The CDR3 protein is CASSLRRRDTEAFF. The DNA for the CDR3 is TGTGCCAGCAGTTTAAGAAGAAGGGACACTGAAGCTTTCTTT.